This TCR beta chain was obtained from a study of TIL therapy for anti-PD-1-resistant metastatic lung cancer. Study information: Progressing patients received lymphodepletion, expanded TIL infusion and IL-2. Tumors had a median PD-L1 proportion score of about 6.6%. Whole-study findings and limits: TIL clonotype persistence in blood showed no apparent association with response.

V gave up 6 bases and J gave up 0 bases, with 11 bases separating them. The CDR3 runs to 15 residues. CDR1 is LNHDA and CDR2 is SQIVND in the germline V gene (reference sequence). This sample's time point: pre-treatment sample, taken before nivolumab and TIL therapy. The immunoSEQ assay was v3. Survey-level samples got about 2 million read pairs; deep-level samples got roughly 4.5-6 million. TCRdb's copy holds only in-frame clones and misses some; the assay was immunoSEQ multiplex PCR. Here the sample spans some 46,000 clones, about 80% being singletons. This clone was found once. What it binds is not known.

Specimen: blood, collected at baseline. The chain is built from TRBV19 and TRBJ1-4; D is ambiguous. The TCR comes from a man aged 65-85 years with non-small cell lung cancer. DNA for the CDR3: TGTGCCAGTAGCGTACAGCATTCAACTAATGAAAAACTGTTTTTT. Encoded protein: CASSVQHSTNEKLFF. Variable domain in full (rest from reference TRBV19 and TRBJ1-4): DGGITQSPKYLFRKEGQNVTLSCEQNLNHDAMYWYRQDPGQGLRLIYYSQIVNDFQKGDIAEGYSVSREKKESFPLTVTSAQKNPTAFYLCASSVQHSTNEKLFFGSGTQLSVL.